These 20 T cell receptor beta chains share one sample of origin, sequenced in a study of graft-versus-host responses after intestinal transplantation. The assay was immunoSEQ multiplex PCR, and TCRdb's table has in-frame clones only and misses some. The table records over 55,000 clones, about 87% of them present only once. No antigen has been identified for these receptors. The sample was unstimulated CD4+ T cells sorted from spleen or lymph node cells, taken before transplant. The receptors were sampled from a human donor who was the organ donor for an intestinal transplant.

The chain combines TRBV28 with TRBJ1-1, with D hard to call. Trimming took 6 bases from V and 2 from J, leaving 19 bases between them. CDR1 and CDR2 from the germline V gene are MDHEN and SYDVKM. The CDR3 has 16 amino acids. The CDR3 bases are TGTGCCAGCAGCCCCGGGGTTGGGGAGGGAAACACTGAAGCTTTCTTT. Translated, it gives CASSPGVGEGNTEAFF.

The V call is TRBV7-3, the J call TRBJ2-3, with a weak D call TRBD1 (5 bases). V gave up 1 base and J gave up 3 bases, with 8 bases separating them. Germline V CDR1 and CDR2: SGHTA, FQGTGA. CDR3 length equals 14 residues. The CDR3 DNA reads as TGTGCCAGCAGCTTAAGGGCAGGGACAGATACGCAGTATTTT. This sequence encodes CASSLRAGTDTQYF.

This clone was found once. CDR3 nucleotide sequence: TGTGCCAGCAGTGTATTAGCAGACTATAATTCACCCCTCCACTTT. As protein: CASSVLADYNSPLHF. The rearrangement links TRBV6-5 to TRBJ1-6, with D uncertain. Deletions cut 5 bases from V and 3 bases from J, with 11 bases between. Germline V gives CDR1 MNHEY, CDR2 SVGAGI. The CDR3 sequence is 15 residues long.

This clone appeared a single time. The rearrangement links TRBV5-1 to TRBJ2-3; tentatively, D is TRBD2 (5 bases). Per germline, CDR1 SGHRS and CDR2 YFSETQ. Between the trimmed V and J ends, which lost 2 bases and 6 bases, there was a span of 10 bases. The CDR3 extends over 13 amino acids. CDR3 coding DNA: TGCGCCAGCAGCTTATTCTCGGGGGATACGCAGTATTTT. Translating gives CASSLFSGDTQYF.

The chain employs TRBV28 and TRBJ2-1, with 8 bases fitting TRBD2. Germline assignment: CDR1 MDHEN and CDR2 SYDVKM. The J segment lost 5 bases and the V segment lost 7 bases, leaving 10 bases of the junction unmatched. This CDR3 contains 15 residues. The CDR3 loop reads CASITSGGAHNEQFF. The CDR3 region has the DNA TGTGCCAGCATTACATCCGGGGGGGCCCACAATGAGCAGTTCTTC.

The rearrangement uses TRBV10-1 and TRBJ2-2; D possibly corresponds to TRBD1 (6 bases). This CDR3 is 14 amino acids long. From germline, CDR1 is WNHNN and CDR2 SYGVQD (reference sequence). Deletions cut 2 bases from V and 4 bases from J, with 8 bases between. CDR3 amino acids: CASSEQGSTGELFF. DNA for the CDR3: TGCGCCAGCAGTGAGCAGGGGTCCACCGGGGAGCTGTTTTTT.

This rearrangement joins TRBV2 to TRBJ1-5, with unresolved D. Trimming shortened V by 2 bases and J by 2 bases, and 7 bases separated the two germline ends. Germline values: CDR1 SNHLY, CDR2 FYNNEI. CDR3 length: 14 amino acids. CDR3 loop: CASSERQRNQPQHF. The CDR3 coding sequence is TGTGCCAGCAGTGAAAGACAACGCAATCAGCCCCAGCATTTT.

Turning to this clone: The junction shows a germline mismatch at one end, possibly a read error. J is TRBJ2-3 and V is TRBV25-1, with D perhaps matching TRBD2 (5 bases). Germline CDR1 reads MGHDK; CDR2 reads SYGVNS. This CDR3 region has 14 residues. As DNA, the CDR3 is TGTGCCAGCGGTGAACCGGGATCAATGCCGGGGCAGTATTTT. Its protein is CASGEPGSMPGQYF.

V gene TRBV28 combines with J gene TRBJ2-3; 9 positions agree with TRBD1. The CDR3 has 16 residues. Germline CDR1 reads MDHEN; CDR2 reads SYDVKM. The V gene end was trimmed by 0 bases and the J gene end by 4 bases; junction bases not matched to a gene: 5. The CDR3 protein is CASSLWGQGSADTQYF. DNA for the CDR3: TGTGCCAGCAGTTTATGGGGACAGGGATCGGCAGATACGCAGTATTTT.

This rearrangement joins TRBV5-1 to TRBJ2-3; TRBD1 might be the D (5 bases). The germline gives CDR1 SGHRS, CDR2 YFSETQ. The V gene lost 1 base and the J gene lost 5 bases, with 11 bases spanning the gap. The CDR3 is made up of 14 amino acids. The CDR3 sequence is CASSLQGSGDTQYF. CDR3 nucleotides: TGCGCCAGCAGCTTGCAGGGCTCGGGAGATACGCAGTATTTT.

This chain connects TRBV2 to TRBJ1-2; 7 bases are shared with TRBD1. The CDR3 covers 14 residues. The junction had 14 bases not matched to a gene; V was cut back by 6 bases and J by 10 bases. Germline V lookup: CDR1 SNHLY, CDR2 FYNNEI. In DNA form, the CDR3 reads TGTGCCAGCAGCCGGGGACAGTACGGGACGTTCTACACCTTC. Its translation: CASSRGQYGTFYTF. The whole variable domain, remainder taken from reference TRBV2 and TRBJ1-2, is EPEVTQTPSHQVTQMGQEVILRCVPISNHLYFYWYRQILGQKVEFLVSFYNNEISEKSEIFDDQFSVERPDGSNFTLKIRSTKLEDSAMYFCASSRGQYGTFYTFGSGTRLTVV.

The CDR3 here is CSVARTGWGEKLFF. The DNA of the CDR3 is TGCAGCGTTGCTCGGACAGGTTGGGGTGAAAAACTGTTTTTT. The chain employs TRBV29-1 and TRBJ1-4, with 7 bases fitting TRBD1. J gave up 7 bases and V 4 bases, and 9 bases lay outside the gene matches. Germline assignment: CDR1 SQVTM and CDR2 ANQGSEA. CDR3 length equals 14 residues.

The table lists this clone with a few counts. This chain links TRBV6-5 with TRBJ1-6, with D perhaps TRBD1 (5 bases). Between the trimmed V and J ends, which lost 0 bases and 4 bases, there was a span of 10 bases. Germline lookup yields CDR1 MNHEY and CDR2 SVGAGI. The CDR3 is 16 amino acids. The CDR3 region is CASSYSTAQYNSPLHF. The CDR3 DNA reads as TGTGCCAGCAGTTACTCGACAGCCCAATATAATTCACCCCTCCACTTT.

The chain joins TRBV7-9 to TRBJ2-2; D is perhaps TRBD1 (5 bases). Deletions cut 5 bases from V and 4 bases from J, with 11 bases between. Germline CDR1 is SEHNR and CDR2 is FQNEAQ (reference sequence). The CDR3 sequence is 14 residues long. The chain's CDR3 is CASSVGQSTGELFF. In DNA, the CDR3 is TGTGCCAGCAGCGTCGGACAAAGCACCGGGGAGCTGTTTTTT.

In its sample, this clone was seen a few times. This chain connects TRBV5-4 to TRBJ1-2, with a tentative D call TRBD1 (5 bases). Between the trimmed V and J ends, which lost 0 bases and 4 bases, there was a span of 10 bases. This CDR3 contains 14 residues. The V gene's germline CDR1 is SGHNT and CDR2 YYREEE (reference sequence). The CDR3 protein is CASSLVGVGYGYTF. The CDR3 DNA reads as TGTGCCAGCAGCTTGGTAGGGGTTGGCTATGGCTACACCTTC. The whole variable domain, filled in from reference TRBV5-4 and TRBJ1-2, reads ETGVTQSPTHLIKTRGQQVTLRCSSQSGHNTVSWYQQALGQGPQFIFQYYREEENGRGNFPPRFSGLQFPNYSSELNVNALELDDSALYLCASSLVGVGYGYTFGSGTRLTVV.

The chain recombines TRBV6-7 with TRBJ2-1, with 8 bases identical to TRBD2. TRBV6-7 carries the ORF label, with uncertain function. After removal of 3 bases from V and 7 bases from J, the junction contained 17 bases not matched to a gene. CDR3 length equals 18 residues. The CDR3 nucleotides are TGTGCCAGCAGTTATACCGAGCTACGGGGGGGCTTTTGTAATGAGCAGTTCTTC. Protein sequence: CASSYTELRGGFCNEQFF.

The chain employs TRBV5-6 and TRBJ2-3; 9 nucleotides line up with TRBD2. Germline assignment: CDR1 SGHDT and CDR2 YYEEEE. The V segment lost 3 bases and the J segment 4 bases; nucleotides outside the gene matches: 9. The CDR3 spans 16 residues. The CDR3 nucleotides read TGTGCCAGCAGCTACACGCGGGGGGGGCCCCCAGATACGCAGTATTTT. Its translation is CASSYTRGGPPDTQYF.

This clone has only a few counts. The rearrangement joins TRBV7-2 to TRBJ2-4; 8 bases line up with TRBD1. The germline V gene encodes CDR1 SGHTA and CDR2 FQGNSA. The ends lost 5 bases at V and 9 bases at J; junction bases unmatched: 12. The CDR3 is 15 residues long. Written as DNA, the CDR3 is TGTGCCAGCAGCCTAGACAGGGGAGGTTTAGGCATTCAGTACTTC. It translates to CASSLDRGGLGIQYF.

The chain carries TRBV5-4 and TRBJ2-5; TRBD1 matches 8 bases. The CDR3 is made up of 14 amino acids. Germline-derived CDR1 and CDR2 are SGHNT and YYREEE (reference sequence). V shed 3 bases, J shed 7 bases, and the junction held 8 bases outside the gene matches. CDR3 sequence reads: CASSSEGQAPTQYF. The CDR3 DNA is TGTGCCAGCAGCTCCGAGGGACAGGCGCCGACCCAGTACTTC. Drawing the rest from reference TRBV5-4 and TRBJ2-5, the complete variable domain is ETGVTQSPTHLIKTRGQQVTLRCSSQSGHNTVSWYQQALGQGPQFIFQYYREEENGRGNFPPRFSGLQFPNYSSELNVNALELDDSALYLCASSSEGQAPTQYFGPGTRLLVL.

The chain joins TRBV9 to TRBJ2-5, with D perhaps matching TRBD1 (6 bases). The CDR3 totals 15 residues. The germline V gene has CDR1 SGDLS and CDR2 YYNGEE. The V gene lost 4 bases and the J gene lost 0 bases, with 13 bases spanning the gap. In DNA, the CDR3 is TGTGCCAGCAGCTCACTCAGGGGATACCAAGAGACCCAGTACTTC. Translation gives CASSSLRGYQETQYF.